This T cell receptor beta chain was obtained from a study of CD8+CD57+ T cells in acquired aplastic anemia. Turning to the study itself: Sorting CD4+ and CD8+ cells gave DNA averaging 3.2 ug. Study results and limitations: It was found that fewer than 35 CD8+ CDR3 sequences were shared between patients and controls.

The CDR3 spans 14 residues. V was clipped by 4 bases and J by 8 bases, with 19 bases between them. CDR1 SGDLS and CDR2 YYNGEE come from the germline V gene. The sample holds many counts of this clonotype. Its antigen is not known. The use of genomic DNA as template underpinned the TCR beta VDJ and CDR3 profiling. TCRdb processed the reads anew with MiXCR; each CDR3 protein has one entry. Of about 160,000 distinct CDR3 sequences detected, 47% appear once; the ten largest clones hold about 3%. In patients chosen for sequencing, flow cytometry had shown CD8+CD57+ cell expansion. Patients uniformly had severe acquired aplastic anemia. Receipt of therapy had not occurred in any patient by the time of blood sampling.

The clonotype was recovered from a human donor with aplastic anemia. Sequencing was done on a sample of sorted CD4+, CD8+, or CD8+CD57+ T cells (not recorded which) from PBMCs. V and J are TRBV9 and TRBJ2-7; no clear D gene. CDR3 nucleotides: TGTGCCAGCAGCCCCCCGTTTGACATTAGCAAGCAGTACTTC. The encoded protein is CASSPPFDISKQYF.